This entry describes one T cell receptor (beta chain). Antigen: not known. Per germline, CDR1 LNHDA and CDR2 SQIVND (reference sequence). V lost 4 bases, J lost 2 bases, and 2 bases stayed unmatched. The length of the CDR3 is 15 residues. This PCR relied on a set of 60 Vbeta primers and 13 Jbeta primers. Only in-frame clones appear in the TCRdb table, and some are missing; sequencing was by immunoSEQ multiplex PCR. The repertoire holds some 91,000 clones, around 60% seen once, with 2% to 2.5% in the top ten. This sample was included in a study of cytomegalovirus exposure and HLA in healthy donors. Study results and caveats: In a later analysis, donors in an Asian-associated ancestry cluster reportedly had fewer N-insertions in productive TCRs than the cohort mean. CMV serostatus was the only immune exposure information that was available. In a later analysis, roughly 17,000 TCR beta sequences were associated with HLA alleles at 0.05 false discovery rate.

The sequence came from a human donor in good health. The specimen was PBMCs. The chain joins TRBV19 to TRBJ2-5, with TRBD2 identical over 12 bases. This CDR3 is CASSTGLAGQETQYF. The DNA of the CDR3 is TGTGCCAGTAGTACCGGACTAGCGGGGCAAGAGACCCAGTACTTC.